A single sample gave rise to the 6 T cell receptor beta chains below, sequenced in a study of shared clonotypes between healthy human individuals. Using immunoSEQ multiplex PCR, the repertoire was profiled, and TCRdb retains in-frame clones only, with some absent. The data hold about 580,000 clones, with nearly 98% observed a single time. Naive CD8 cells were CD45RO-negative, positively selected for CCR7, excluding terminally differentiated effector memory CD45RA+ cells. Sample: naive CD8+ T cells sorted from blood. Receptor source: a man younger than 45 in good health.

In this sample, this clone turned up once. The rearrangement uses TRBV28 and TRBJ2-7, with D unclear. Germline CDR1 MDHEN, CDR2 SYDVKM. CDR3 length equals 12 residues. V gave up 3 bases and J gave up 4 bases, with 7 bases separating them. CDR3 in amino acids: CASSFDLYEQYF. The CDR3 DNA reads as TGTGCCAGCAGTTTCGACCTATACGAGCAGTACTTC. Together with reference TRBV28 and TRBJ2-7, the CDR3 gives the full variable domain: DVKVTQSSRYLVKRTGEKVFLECVQDMDHENMFWYRQDPGLGLRLIYFSYDVKMKEKGDIPEGYSVSREKKERFSLILESASTNQTSMYLCASSFDLYEQYFGPGTRLTVT.

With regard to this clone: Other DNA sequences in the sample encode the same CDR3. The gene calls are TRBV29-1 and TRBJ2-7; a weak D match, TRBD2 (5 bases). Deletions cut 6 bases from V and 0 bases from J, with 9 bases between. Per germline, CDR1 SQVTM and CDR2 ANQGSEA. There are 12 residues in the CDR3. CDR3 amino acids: CSVRTGSYEQYF. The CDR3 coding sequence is TGCAGCGTAAGGACTGGCTCCTACGAGCAGTACTTC.

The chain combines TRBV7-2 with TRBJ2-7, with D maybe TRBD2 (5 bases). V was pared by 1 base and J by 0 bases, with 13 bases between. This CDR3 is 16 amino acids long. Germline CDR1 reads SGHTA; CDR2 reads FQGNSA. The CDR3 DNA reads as TGTGCCAGCAGCTTAGAAGGCGGGCTCTACTCCTACGAGCAGTACTTC. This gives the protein CASSLEGGLYSYEQYF.

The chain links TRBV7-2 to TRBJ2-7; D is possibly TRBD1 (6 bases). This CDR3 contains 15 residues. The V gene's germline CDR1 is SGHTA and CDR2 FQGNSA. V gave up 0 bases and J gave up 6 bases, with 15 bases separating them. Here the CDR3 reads CASSLARGTLREQYF. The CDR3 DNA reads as TGTGCCAGCAGCTTAGCGAGGGGGACCCTTCGCGAGCAGTACTTC.

CDR3 in DNA: TGTGCCAGCAGCCCCCAGCGGGGGACCTACGAGCAGTACTTC. It encodes CASSPQRGTYEQYF. The chain employs TRBV7-6 and TRBJ2-7; TRBD2 agrees at 8 bases. Trimming took 5 bases from V and 2 from J; bases not matched to a gene: 5. This CDR3 region has 14 residues. The germline gives CDR1 SGHVS, CDR2 FNYEAQ.

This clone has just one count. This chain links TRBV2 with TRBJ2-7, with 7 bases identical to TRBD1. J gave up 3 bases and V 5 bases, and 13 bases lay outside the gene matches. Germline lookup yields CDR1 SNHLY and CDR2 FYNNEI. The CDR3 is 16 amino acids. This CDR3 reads CASSQSGTVRFYEQYF. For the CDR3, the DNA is TGTGCCAGCAGTCAATCCGGGACAGTCCGATTCTACGAGCAGTACTTC. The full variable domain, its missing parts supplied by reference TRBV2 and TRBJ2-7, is EPEVTQTPSHQVTQMGQEVILRCVPISNHLYFYWYRQILGQKVEFLVSFYNNEISEKSEIFDDQFSVERPDGSNFTLKIRSTKLEDSAMYFCASSQSGTVRFYEQYFGPGTRLTVT.